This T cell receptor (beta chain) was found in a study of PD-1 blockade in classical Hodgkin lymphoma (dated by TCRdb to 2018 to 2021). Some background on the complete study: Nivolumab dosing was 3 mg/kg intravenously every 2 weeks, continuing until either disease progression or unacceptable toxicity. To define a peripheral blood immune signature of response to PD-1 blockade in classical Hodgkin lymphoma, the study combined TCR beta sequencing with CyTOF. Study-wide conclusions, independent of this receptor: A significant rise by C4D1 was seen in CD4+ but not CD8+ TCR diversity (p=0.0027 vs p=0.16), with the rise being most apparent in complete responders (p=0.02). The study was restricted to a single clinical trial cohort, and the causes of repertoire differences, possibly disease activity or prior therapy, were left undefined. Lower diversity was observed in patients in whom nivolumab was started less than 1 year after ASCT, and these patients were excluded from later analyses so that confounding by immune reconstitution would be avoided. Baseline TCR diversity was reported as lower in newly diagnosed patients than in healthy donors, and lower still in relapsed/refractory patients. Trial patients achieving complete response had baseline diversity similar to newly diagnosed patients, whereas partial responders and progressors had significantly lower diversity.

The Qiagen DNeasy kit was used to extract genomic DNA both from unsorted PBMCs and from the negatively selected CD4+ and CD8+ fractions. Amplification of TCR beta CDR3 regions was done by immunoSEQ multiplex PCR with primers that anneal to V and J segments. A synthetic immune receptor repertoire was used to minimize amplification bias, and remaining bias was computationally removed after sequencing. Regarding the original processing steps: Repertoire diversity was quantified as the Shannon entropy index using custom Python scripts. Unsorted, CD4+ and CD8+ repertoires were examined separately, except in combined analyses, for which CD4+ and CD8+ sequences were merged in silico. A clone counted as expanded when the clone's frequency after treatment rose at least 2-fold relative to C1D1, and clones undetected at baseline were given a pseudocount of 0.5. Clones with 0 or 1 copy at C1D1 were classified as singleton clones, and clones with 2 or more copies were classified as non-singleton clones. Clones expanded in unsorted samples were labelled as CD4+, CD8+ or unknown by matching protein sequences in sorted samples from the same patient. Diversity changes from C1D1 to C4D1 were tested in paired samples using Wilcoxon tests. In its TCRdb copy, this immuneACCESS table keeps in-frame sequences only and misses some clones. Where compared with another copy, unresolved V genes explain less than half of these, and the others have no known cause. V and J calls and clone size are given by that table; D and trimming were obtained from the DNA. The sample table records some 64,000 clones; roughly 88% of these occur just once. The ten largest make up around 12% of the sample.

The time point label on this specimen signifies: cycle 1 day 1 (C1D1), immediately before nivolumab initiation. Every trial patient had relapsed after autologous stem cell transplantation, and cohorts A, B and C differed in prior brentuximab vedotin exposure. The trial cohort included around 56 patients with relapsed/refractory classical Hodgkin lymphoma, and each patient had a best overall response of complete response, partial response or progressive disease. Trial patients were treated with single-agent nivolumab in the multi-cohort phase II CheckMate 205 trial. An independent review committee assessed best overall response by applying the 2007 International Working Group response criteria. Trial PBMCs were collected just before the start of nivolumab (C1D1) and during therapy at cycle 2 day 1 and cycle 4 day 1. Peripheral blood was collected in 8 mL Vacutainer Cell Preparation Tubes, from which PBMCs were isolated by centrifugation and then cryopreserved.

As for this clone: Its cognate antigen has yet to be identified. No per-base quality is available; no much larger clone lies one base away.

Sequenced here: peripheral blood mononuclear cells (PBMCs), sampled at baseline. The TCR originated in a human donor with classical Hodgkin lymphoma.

The CDR3 protein sequence reads: CASSPEGSPVPYEQYF. The DNA is as follows: TGTGCCAGCAGCCCTGAAGGGAGTCCGGTCCCCTACGAGCAGTACTTC. This sequence uses TRBV5-8 and TRBJ2-7, and perhaps TRBD2 as D gene, on 5 matching bases. The CDR3, cysteine through phenylalanine, is 16 amino acids long. Kept here is only the CDR3 DNA, which spans 48 bases and is read in frame from base 1. According to the germline V gene, CDR1 reads SGHTS and CDR2 reads YDEGEE. V sheds 4 bases and J sheds 2 bases, leaving 19 bases between their ends.